These 15 T cell receptor beta chains were sequenced from one sample in a study of cytomegalovirus exposure and HLA in healthy donors. Sequenced by immunoSEQ multiplex PCR; TCRdb stores in-frame clones only, minus some. Here the sample spans about 260,000 clones, about nine tenths being singletons. Sequencing was done on a sample of PBMCs. These receptors originate from a woman aged 25 to 45 in good health and CMV-seronegative.

The CDR3 sequence is CASSSEPGGDEQYF. For the CDR3, the DNA is TGTGCCAGCAGTTCGGAACCCGGAGGGGACGAGCAGTACTTC. The chain recombines TRBV5-6 with TRBJ2-7, with D possibly matching TRBD2 (6 bases). This CDR3 has 14 residues. Germline V lookup: CDR1 SGHDT, CDR2 YYEEEE. V shed 5 bases and J shed 5 bases, with 17 bases lying between them. The full variable domain, with the rest looked up from reference TRBV5-6 and TRBJ2-7, is DAGVTQSPTHLIKTRGQQVTLRCSPKSGHDTVSWYQQALGQGPQFIFQYYEEEERQRGNFPDRFSGHQFPNYSSELNVNALLLGDSALYLCASSSEPGGDEQYFGPGTRLTVT.

The rearrangement uses TRBV6-6 and TRBJ2-5; D remains unclear. V was pared by 6 bases and J by 3 bases, with 5 bases between. Germline V gives CDR1 MNHNY, CDR2 SVGAGI (reference sequence). The CDR3 sequence is 11 residues long. The CDR3 nucleotides read TGTGCCAGCAGGATCAAAGAGACCCAGTACTTC. It is translated as CASRIKETQYF.

V usage is TRBV11-3 and J usage is TRBJ2-4; 10 bases match TRBD2. The germline gives CDR1 SGHNT, CDR2 YENEEA. The V segment lost 2 bases and the J segment 8 bases; nucleotides outside the gene matches: 9. The CDR3 has 16 residues. CDR3 nucleotides: TGTGCCAGCAGCTTACCCACTAGCGGGACTTCGTACATTCAGTACTTC. Translating it yields CASSLPTSGTSYIQYF.

This chain connects TRBV6-5 to TRBJ2-7, with D perhaps being TRBD1 or TRBD2 (5 bases each). The CDR3 runs 15 residues. Between the trimmed V and J ends, which lost 0 bases and 7 bases, there was a span of 16 bases. The V gene's germline CDR1 is MNHEY and CDR2 SVGAGI. This CDR3 is CASSYSGGVGSEQYF. The CDR3 DNA follows: TGTGCCAGCAGTTACTCTGGGGGAGTGGGCTCGGAGCAGTACTTC.

This clone was seen just once. This chain joins TRBV4-3 and TRBJ2-7, with 7 nucleotides matching TRBD2. Germline lookup yields CDR1 LGHNA and CDR2 YSLEER. The junction had 9 bases not matched to a gene; V was cut back by 0 bases and J by 7 bases. The CDR3 totals 15 residues. CDR3 sequence reads: CASSQDRGGSKEQYF. As DNA, the CDR3 is TGCGCCAGCAGCCAAGATAGAGGCGGGAGTAAAGAGCAGTACTTC.

This chain joins TRBV4-1 and TRBJ2-7, with D maybe TRBD2 (6 bases). Germline V gene lookup returns CDR1 MGHRA and CDR2 YSYEKL. The CDR3 is 14 amino acids. V lost 2 bases and J lost 3, with 11 bases in between. CDR3 region: CASSQLGRDYEQYF. The CDR3 DNA sequence: TGCGCCAGCAGCCAACTCGGGAGAGACTACGAGCAGTACTTC.

The rearrangement uses TRBV5-4 and TRBJ2-3; 8 nucleotides line up with TRBD2. Germline-derived CDR1 and CDR2 are SGHNT and YYREEE (reference sequence). The CDR3 has 15 residues. Germline trimming cut 0 bases from V and 4 bases from J; bases unmatched to any gene: 4. CDR3 nucleotide sequence: TGTGCCAGCAGCTTGGAGCGGGAGCAGCCAGATACGCAGTATTTT. This translates into CASSLEREQPDTQYF.

Here the CDR3 reads CASSFRAGARNYEQYF. CDR3 sequence (DNA): TGTGCCAGCAGCTTCCGGGCGGGAGCCAGGAACTACGAGCAGTACTTC. The V and J genes are TRBV11-2 and TRBJ2-7, with TRBD2 matching over 7 bases. From germline, CDR1 is SGHAT and CDR2 FQNNGV. J was trimmed by 3 bases and V by 3 bases; bases with no gene match: 11. The CDR3 covers 16 residues.

The chain carries TRBV7-9 and TRBJ2-3; D gene unclear. CDR1 is SEHNR, CDR2 FQNEAQ, per germline (reference sequence). The CDR3 has 13 amino acids. Trimming removed 5 bases from V and 5 bases from J, with 11 bases in between. The CDR3 sequence: CASSPMGLDTQYF. The CDR3 DNA reads TGTGCCAGCAGCCCGATGGGGTTAGATACGCAGTATTTT.

The chain uses TRBV29-1 and TRBJ2-1, with D unclear. The V end lost 1 base, the J end lost 5 bases, and 12 bases lay between the germline ends. This CDR3 spans 14 amino acids. Germline V gene lookup returns CDR1 SQVTM and CDR2 ANQGSEA. The CDR3, as DNA: TGCAGCGTTGAAGGTCTAGAACAAGACAATGAGCAGTTCTTC. Translating it yields CSVEGLEQDNEQFF.

The chain uses TRBV4-3 and TRBJ2-7; 10 nucleotides line up with TRBD1. CDR1 is LGHNA, CDR2 YSLEER, per germline. CDR3 length equals 15 residues. Trimming took 1 base from V and 2 from J; bases not matched to a gene: 2. The CDR3 reads CASSQAGTGAYEQYF. The CDR3 bases are TGCGCCAGCAGCCAAGCCGGGACAGGGGCCTACGAGCAGTACTTC.

This chain connects TRBV5-6 to TRBJ2-2, with D unresolved. Germline lookup yields CDR1 SGHDT and CDR2 YYEEEE. Trimming left V 2 bases short and J 6 bases short, with 5 bases between. The CDR3 totals 12 residues. The CDR3 reads CASSFFSGELFF. CDR3 sequence (DNA): TGTGCCAGCAGCTTTTTCTCCGGGGAGCTGTTTTTT.

The chain has TRBV10-3 and TRBJ2-7, with a weak D call TRBD2 (6 bases). V was shortened by 0 bases and J by 3 bases, with 12 bases between the two germline ends. The CDR3 length is 15 residues. Per germline, CDR1 ENHRY and CDR2 SYGVKD. The CDR3 nucleotides read TGTGCCATCAGTGAGTCTCCAGCGGGTGTCTACGAGCAGTACTTC. This translates into CAISESPAGVYEQYF.

The chain carries TRBV5-4 and TRBJ2-2, with no clear D. CDR1 SGHNT and CDR2 YYREEE come from the germline V gene (reference sequence). CDR3 length: 16 amino acids. Deletions cut 5 bases from V and 4 bases from J, with 18 bases between. CDR3: CASSLMGNRATGELFF. Written as DNA, the CDR3 is TGTGCCAGCAGTCTCATGGGGAATCGGGCCACCGGGGAGCTGTTTTTT.

The chain combines TRBV30 with TRBJ2-3; D might be TRBD2 (5 bases). This CDR3 has 14 amino acids. Germline CDR1 and CDR2: GTSNPN and SVGIG (reference sequence). Deletions cut 2 bases from V and 0 bases from J, with 9 bases between. The CDR3 region is CAWSRGSSTDTQYF. DNA of the CDR3: TGTGCCTGGAGTAGAGGGTCTAGCACAGATACGCAGTATTTT.